These T cell receptor beta chains were read from a single sample in a study of a mutant IDH1 vaccine in newly diagnosed glioma. Clones were read by immunoSEQ multiplex PCR, and TCRdb kept only the in-frame ones, dropping some. Found here are tens of thousands of clones, around 86% of them singletons; the top ten hold 3.5% to 4.5%. Their antigen targets remain unknown. This material consisted of PBMCs, taken from a glioma patient whose treatment included an IDH1 peptide vaccine. Every receptor here comes from a man aged 30 to 45 with glioma. Both conserved end residues are part of each CDR3. A D gene is named only where the DNA matches it firmly. Size tells how often a clone was seen (once, few, many) or the class of an expanded clone, and some rows leave it out.

abundance: NA; v_gene: TRBV19; d_gene: NA; j_gene: TRBJ1-2; CDR3nt: TGTGCCAGTAGTATACGCGGCCAGGGGTTCGGGAACTATGGCTACACCTTC; CDR3aa: CASSIRGQGFGNYGYTF
abundance: NA; v_gene: TRBV5-4; d_gene: TRBD2; j_gene: TRBJ2-1; CDR3nt: TGTGCCAGCAGCTACGATTTCGGGGGGATCTCCTACAATGAGCAGTTCTTC; CDR3aa: CASSYDFGGISYNEQFF
abundance: NA; v_gene: TRBV5-1; d_gene: NA; j_gene: TRBJ1-1; CDR3nt: TGCGCCAGCAGCTTGGTTCCAGGGATGAACACTGAAGCTTTCTTT; CDR3aa: CASSLVPGMNTEAFF
abundance: NA; v_gene: TRBV11-2; d_gene: TRBD1; j_gene: TRBJ1-1; CDR3nt: TGTGCCAGCAGCCGACAGGGGAACACTGAAGCTTTCTTT; CDR3aa: CASSRQGNTEAFF
abundance: NA; v_gene: TRBV7-2; d_gene: NA; j_gene: TRBJ2-2; CDR3nt: TGTGCCAGCAGCTTAACGGTCGGGGAGCTGTTTTTT; CDR3aa: CASSLTVGELFF
abundance: once; v_gene: TRBV11-2; d_gene: NA; j_gene: TRBJ1-1; CDR3nt: TGTGCCAGCAGCTTAGTAGCCCGTGGGACTGAAGCTTTCTTT; CDR3aa: CASSLVARGTEAFF
abundance: NA; v_gene: TRBV9; d_gene: NA; j_gene: TRBJ1-5; CDR3nt: TGTGCCAGCAGCGTAGCCCCAGGGGCTTGGCCCCAGCATTTT; CDR3aa: CASSVAPGAWPQHF
abundance: NA; v_gene: TRBV9; d_gene: TRBD1; j_gene: TRBJ2-7; CDR3nt: TGTGCCAGCAGCGCACTACGGGACAGGGGGTACGAGCAGTACTTC; CDR3aa: CASSALRDRGYEQYF
abundance: few; v_gene: TRBV6-5; d_gene: NA; j_gene: TRBJ2-2; CDR3nt: TGTGCCAGCAGTTATGGGGCCGGCGGGGAGCTGTTTTTT; CDR3aa: CASSYGAGGELFF
abundance: NA; v_gene: TRBV2; d_gene: TRBD1; j_gene: TRBJ2-2; CDR3nt: TGTGCCAGCAGGATGACAGGGGGCGAGGTGGCCACCGGGGAGCTGTTTTTT; CDR3aa: CASRMTGGEVATGELFF
abundance: once; v_gene: TRBV5-1; d_gene: TRBD1; j_gene: TRBJ1-1; CDR3nt: TGCGCCAGCAGCTTGGAACAGGGGACCACTGAAGCTTTCTTT; CDR3aa: CASSLEQGTTEAFF
abundance: NA; v_gene: TRBV5-1; d_gene: NA; j_gene: TRBJ1-2; CDR3nt: TGCGCCAGCAGCTTGGGAACAGACTATGGCTACACCTTC; CDR3aa: CASSLGTDYGYTF
abundance: NA; v_gene: TRBV6-1; d_gene: NA; j_gene: TRBJ1-2; CDR3nt: TGTGCCAGCAGCCAGGGGCATGGCTACACCTTC; CDR3aa: CASSQGHGYTF
abundance: NA; v_gene: TRBV19; d_gene: TRBD1; j_gene: TRBJ1-2; CDR3nt: TGTGCCAGTATACGTACCGGACAGGGCGCCTATGGCTACACCTTC; CDR3aa: CASIRTGQGAYGYTF
abundance: once; v_gene: TRBV5-5; d_gene: NA; j_gene: TRBJ1-1; CDR3nt: TGTGCCAGCAGCTTCCGGGCTACGAACACTGAAGCTTTCTTT; CDR3aa: CASSFRATNTEAFF